This T cell receptor (beta chain) was identified during a study of shared clonotypes between healthy human individuals. On the study more broadly: Three CD4 naive, three CD4 memory, two CD8 naive and one CD8 memory plate were used per donor. General study results and limits: Depth of sequencing was expected to influence donor clonotype sharing. Researchers sampled blood only, noting tissue repertoires likely differ. Naive subsets tended to show greater estimated richness than memory subsets.

Some clones are missing from TCRdb's copy, which holds only in-frame ones; the method was immunoSEQ multiplex PCR. The sample includes a few hundred thousand clones, around 97% of them seen just once. Per germline, CDR1 LNHDA and CDR2 SQIVND (reference sequence). The CDR3 spans 16 residues. Trimming took 4 bases from V and 1 from J; bases not matched to a gene: 6. With regard to this clone: Its antigen is as yet unknown.

V and J are TRBV19 and TRBJ2-3, with 9 bases identical to TRBD1. What was sequenced was naive CD4+ T cells sorted from blood. Stated subset: CD45RA+ positively selected. This sequence was found in a woman aged 30 to 39 in good health. CDR3 region: CASSTTWTGGTDTQYF. CDR3 nucleotide sequence: TGTGCCAGTAGTACCACATGGACAGGGGGCACAGATACGCAGTATTTT.